The TCR beta chain described here comes from a study of shared clonotypes between healthy human individuals. Study outcomes and limitations: Non-shared clonotypes had lower generation probabilities than those shared by all four donors. Naive CD4 clonotype sharing across several donors was 4% to 5%.

The table came from immunoSEQ multiplex PCR; TCRdb's copy has only in-frame clones and leaves some out. The sample consists of some 580,000 clones, approximately 97% of them appearing once. The study drew its donors from healthy HIV-negative adults without recent acute infections or vaccinations. Those who donated, Caucasian adults without exception, all lived in Nashville, Tennessee. For this clone: Antigen: not known.

Sequencing input: naive CD4+ T cells sorted from blood. Described subset: CD45RA+ positively selected. The sequence was obtained from a woman aged 25-40 years in good health.

The CDR3 region is CASSVDPAGDVEQYF. DNA for the CDR3: TGTGCCAGCAGCGTAGACCCAGCGGGAGATGTCGAGCAGTACTTC. The chain uses TRBV9 and TRBJ2-7; 8 nucleotides match TRBD2. CDR1 is SGDLS, CDR2 YYNGEE, per germline. Trimming cost V 0 bases and J 6 bases; bases outside gene matches: 8. There are 15 residues in the CDR3.